The sequence of this TCR beta chain was determined in a study of blood T cells in healthy people across ages. Looking at the study overall: About one barcoded TCR beta cDNA was captured per two T cells.

Germline assignment: CDR1 LNHDA and CDR2 SQIVND (reference sequence). The CDR3 loop spans 16 amino acids. V trimming: 1 base; J trimming: 2 bases; junction bases outside the gene matches: 6. A sample-barcoded 5' primer and a J-beta primer mix were used in a second PCR of roughly 6 to 12 cycles. MiXCR was run by TCRdb on the 5' RACE reads, yielding one entry per CDR3 protein. The table lists a few hundred thousand distinct CDR3 sequences, about 26% of them singletons, with approximately 3.3% in the top ten. This same sample was also taken into another study, of T cells of mothers and their children. As that study records: Slightly, though not significantly, more overlap was seen in related than in unrelated mother-child pairs.

The rearrangement joins TRBV19 to TRBJ2-5, with 8 bases identical to TRBD2. The sample consisted of blood. This TCR derives from a boy between 2 and 10 years old in good health. For the CDR3, the DNA is TGTGCCAGTAGTATAGTAGCGGGAAGGGGACAAGAGACCCAGTACTTC. Translated: CASSIVAGRGQETQYF.